Presented here are 26 T cell receptor beta chains from one specimen sequenced in a study of blood T cell repertoires in COVID-19 (dated by TCRdb to 2020 to 2022). The library was obtained by the immunoSEQ multiplex PCR assay. The clones in this table, taken by TCRdb from immuneACCESS, are in-frame only. Not every clone is retained; where verified, under half of the shortfall comes from an unresolved V gene, and the cause of the rest is unknown. This sample gives roughly 360,000 clones in total; more than 75% of them show up just once. The ten largest make up 1.1% of the sample. Sequenced: peripheral blood. These receptors all stem from a human donor with acute or convalescent COVID-19. The donor label of this sample is uncertain.

The rearrangement joins TRBV5-1 to TRBJ1-1; D gene ambiguous. Between the trimmed V and J ends, which lost 3 bases and 5 bases, there was a span of 14 bases. The CDR3 is 14 amino acids. Germline CDR1 SGHRS, CDR2 YFSETQ. This chain's CDR3 is CASSWTPGRTEAFF. The CDR3 nucleotides are TGCGCCAGCAGCTGGACCCCCGGGAGGACTGAAGCTTTCTTT.

The J gene is TRBJ2-3, the V gene TRBV27; 8 bases line up with TRBD1. V gave up 6 bases and J gave up 2 bases; unmatched junction bases: 7. Germline V gene sequence: CDR1 MNHEY, CDR2 SMNVEV (reference sequence). This CDR3 spans 15 amino acids. The CDR3 loop is CASRAGTGFTDTQYF. The DNA for the CDR3 is TGTGCCAGCAGGGCCGGGACAGGTTTCACAGATACGCAGTATTTT.

This clone was detected a few times. The V gene is TRBV5-5, the J gene TRBJ1-1; D unclear. This CDR3 comprises 15 residues. CDR1 and CDR2 (germline): SGHKS, YYEKEE (reference sequence). V shed 0 bases and J shed 4 bases, with 13 bases lying between them. The CDR3 reads CASSLEVGGLTEAFF. DNA for the CDR3: TGTGCCAGCAGCTTGGAGGTTGGAGGGCTCACTGAAGCTTTCTTT.

This clone has a single count. The rearrangement links TRBV19 to TRBJ2-3; D is perhaps TRBD2 (5 bases). CDR1 and CDR2 from the germline V gene are LNHDA and SQIVND (reference sequence). V was cut by 1 base and J by 4 bases, with 12 bases left in between. The CDR3 has 15 residues. The CDR3, as DNA: TGTGCCAGTAGTATAGCTGGCGGAGGCCCAGATACGCAGTATTTT. This encodes CASSIAGGGPDTQYF.

This rearrangement joins TRBV3-1 (or the pseudogene TRBV3-2) to TRBJ1-2; D is possibly TRBD1 (5 bases). The V and J ends lost 0 bases and 4 bases respectively, with 12 bases between them. The CDR3 is made up of 15 amino acids. Germline V gene sequence: CDR1 LGHDT, CDR2 YNNKEL (reference sequence). This chain's CDR3 is CASSQDWGSSYGYTF. In DNA form, the CDR3 reads TGTGCCAGCAGCCAAGATTGGGGCTCCTCCTATGGCTACACCTTC.

This clone was counted once. The rearrangement joins TRBV3-1 (or the pseudogene TRBV3-2) to TRBJ1-6; D is unresolved. The germline V and J ends were trimmed by 5 bases and 7 bases, with 12 bases remaining between them. CDR3 length: 14 amino acids. CDR1 and CDR2 from the germline V gene are LGHDT and YNNKEL (reference sequence). The CDR3 sequence: CASSTRGQNSPLHF. In DNA, the CDR3 is TGTGCCAGCAGCACCCGGGGTCAAAATTCACCCCTCCACTTT.

V and J are TRBV6-5 and TRBJ2-7; D uncertain. V was clipped by 7 bases and J by 4 bases, with 17 bases between them. Germline V gives CDR1 MNHEY, CDR2 SVGAGI. The CDR3 extends over 14 amino acids. Written as DNA, the CDR3 is TGTGCCAGCACATCCGGAGACGTGAAATACGAGCAGTACTTC. It encodes CASTSGDVKYEQYF.

This chain links TRBV6-2 or TRBV6-3 with TRBJ2-7; TRBD1 is a possible D gene (6 bases). The CDR3 is 16 residues long. Trimming removed 0 bases from V and 0 bases from J, with 12 bases in between. CDR1 MNHEY and CDR2 SVGEGT come from the germline V gene. The CDR3 sequence is CASSYSGAGASYEQYF. Here the CDR3 DNA reads TGTGCCAGCAGTTACTCGGGGGCAGGGGCCTCCTACGAGCAGTACTTC.

The rearrangement links TRBV28 to TRBJ1-1, with D possibly matching TRBD1 (5 bases). Trimming took off 5 bases at V and 0 bases at J, with 16 bases between the two ends. The CDR3 is 16 residues long. Germline assignment: CDR1 MDHEN and CDR2 SYDVKM. DNA for the CDR3: TGTGCCAGCAGTCCCGTGGAGGGGTCAATGAACACTGAAGCTTTCTTT. Translated, it gives CASSPVEGSMNTEAFF. The variable domain in full, with the rest retrieved from reference TRBV28 and TRBJ1-1, is DVKVTQSSRYLVKRTGEKVFLECVQDMDHENMFWYRQDPGLGLRLIYFSYDVKMKEKGDIPEGYSVSREKKERFSLILESASTNQTSMYLCASSPVEGSMNTEAFFGQGTRLTVV.

The CDR3 sequence is CASSPRAETEAFF. The DNA of the CDR3 is TGTGCCAGCAGCCCCCGCGCCGAAACTGAAGCTTTCTTT. The chain couples TRBV7-9 to TRBJ1-1; D is uncertain. The CDR3 has 13 amino acids. Trimming left V 5 bases short and J 5 bases short, with 12 bases between. From germline, CDR1 is SEHNR and CDR2 FQNEAQ (reference sequence).

V is TRBV7-8 and J is TRBJ2-7; 7 positions agree with TRBD2. Germline CDR1 is SGHVS and CDR2 is FQNEAQ. The CDR3 contains 16 residues. V trimming: 3 bases; J trimming: 7 bases; junction bases outside the gene matches: 15. CDR3 nucleotides: TGTGCCAGCAGCTTCCTAGCGGCAACAGGAGTTGGGGAGCAGTACTTC. Encoded protein: CASSFLAATGVGEQYF. The full variable domain, completed using reference TRBV7-8 and TRBJ2-7, is GAGVSQSPRYKVAKRGQDVALRCDPISGHVSLFWYQQALGQGPEFLTYFQNEAQLDKSGLPSDRFFAERPEGSVSTLKIQRTQQEDSAVYLCASSFLAATGVGEQYFGPGTRLTVT.

This clone was detected only once. The genes are TRBV18 and TRBJ2-7; 8 nucleotides line up with TRBD1. The ends lost 3 bases at V and 3 bases at J; junction bases unmatched: 7. This CDR3 comprises 15 residues. The germline CDR1 and CDR2 sequences are KGHSH and LQKENI. Here the CDR3 DNA reads TGTGCCAGCTCACCTTTCGACAGGGGAAACTACGAGCAGTACTTC. Protein sequence: CASSPFDRGNYEQYF.

The chain employs TRBV14 and TRBJ2-7, with D perhaps TRBD2 (5 bases). This CDR3 is 14 amino acids long. Trimming stripped 1 base from V and 6 bases from J, with 13 bases between. Germline CDR1 and CDR2: SGHDN and FVKESK. The CDR3 region has the DNA TGTGCCAGCAGCCAAGTGACTACCGGCACCGAGCAGTACTTC. Its protein is CASSQVTTGTEQYF.

The chain has TRBV29-1 and TRBJ2-3, with D possibly being TRBD2 (6 bases). V shed 7 bases and J shed 6 bases, with 20 bases lying between them. This CDR3 comprises 14 residues. Germline lookup yields CDR1 SQVTM and CDR2 ANQGSEA. CDR3 region: CSALRGLPTDTQYF. The CDR3 DNA sequence: TGCAGCGCCCTCCGGGGACTGCCCACGGATACGCAGTATTTT.

The chain recombines TRBV5-1 with TRBJ2-5, with TRBD2 matching 10 bases. The CDR3 extends over 17 amino acids. Trimming cost V 0 bases and J 5 bases; bases outside gene matches: 10. Germline loops: CDR1 SGHRS, CDR2 YFSETQ. CDR3 protein: CASSLGLAGGRVETQYF. The DNA of the CDR3 is TGCGCCAGCAGCTTGGGATTAGCGGGGGGTAGAGTGGAGACCCAGTACTTC.

The chain recombines TRBV5-1 with TRBJ2-7; 8 bases align to TRBD1. Germline CDR1 SGHRS, CDR2 YFSETQ. The CDR3 is 17 residues long. V trimming: 4 bases; J trimming: 6 bases; junction bases outside the gene matches: 18. Here the CDR3 reads CASSPRPGGQGLSEQYF. The CDR3 region has the DNA TGCGCCAGCAGCCCACGGCCCGGAGGACAGGGATTATCCGAGCAGTACTTC.

This clone was counted at least ten times. Other DNA sequences within the sample encode an identical CDR3. V usage is TRBV18 and J usage is TRBJ2-1, with TRBD1 matching over 8 bases. CDR3 length equals 15 residues. Germline assignment: CDR1 KGHSH and CDR2 LQKENI. V was pared by 3 bases and J by 3 bases, with 4 bases of the junction left unmatched. The CDR3 loop is CASSPRTGSYNEQFF. In DNA form, the CDR3 reads TGTGCCAGCTCACCTCGGACAGGGAGCTACAATGAGCAGTTCTTC.

J is TRBJ1-1 and V is TRBV19; D remains ambiguous. V gave up 5 bases and J gave up 6 bases, with 10 bases separating them. Germline CDR1 is LNHDA and CDR2 is SQIVND (reference sequence). CDR3 size: 12 residues. In nucleotides, the CDR3 is TGTGCCAGTAGTCGGGAGGCGGCTGAAGCTTTCTTT. Its translation is CASSREAAEAFF. The full variable domain, completed using reference TRBV19 and TRBJ1-1, is DGGITQSPKYLFRKEGQNVTLSCEQNLNHDAMYWYRQDPGQGLRLIYYSQIVNDFQKGDIAEGYSVSREKKESFPLTVTSAQKNPTAFYLCASSREAAEAFFGQGTRLTVV.

DNA for the CDR3: TGTGCCAGCAGTCCCGGCCAGGCGGGGACTGAAGCTTTCTTT. Translating it yields CASSPGQAGTEAFF. The chain links TRBV28 to TRBJ1-1; D call uncertain. The CDR3 totals 14 residues. Germline V gives CDR1 MDHEN, CDR2 SYDVKM. V was trimmed by 5 bases and J by 5 bases, leaving 15 bases between them.

This chain connects TRBV4-2 to TRBJ2-3; D remains ambiguous. CDR1 is LGHNA and CDR2 is YNFKEQ in the germline V gene. The CDR3 is 16 residues long. Trimming took 2 bases from V and 0 from J, leaving 12 bases between them. CDR3 bases: TGTGCCAGCAGCCAAAACCCAGACAAGAGCACAGATACGCAGTATTTT. It encodes CASSQNPDKSTDTQYF.

The chain couples TRBV6-6 to TRBJ2-3; the match to TRBD2 covers 8 bases. This CDR3 region has 16 residues. CDR1 is MNHNY, CDR2 SVGAGI, per germline (reference sequence). Losses at the gene ends were 7 bases for V and 2 bases for J; bases not matched to a gene: 11. CDR3 coding DNA: TGTGCCAGCAAACAAATGACTAGCGAACACACAGATACGCAGTATTTT. It yields the protein CASKQMTSEHTDTQYF.

The chain carries TRBV7-8 and TRBJ2-7; 14 bases align to TRBD2. After removal of 5 bases from V and 5 bases from J, the junction contained 5 bases not matched to a gene. Germline V gene data show CDR1 as SGHVS and CDR2 as FQNEAQ. This CDR3 region has 15 residues. The DNA of the CDR3 is TGTGCCAGCAGCCCGGGACTAGCGGGGGCTAACGAGCAGTACTTC. This codes for CASSPGLAGANEQYF. The variable domain in full, with the rest retrieved from reference TRBV7-8 and TRBJ2-7, is GAGVSQSPRYKVAKRGQDVALRCDPISGHVSLFWYQQALGQGPEFLTYFQNEAQLDKSGLPSDRFFAERPEGSVSTLKIQRTQQEDSAVYLCASSPGLAGANEQYFGPGTRLTVT.

The genes are TRBV5-1 and TRBJ1-5; 8 nucleotides align to TRBD1. CDR1 and CDR2 (germline): SGHRS, YFSETQ. The CDR3 runs 15 residues. J was trimmed by 7 bases and V by 0 bases; bases with no gene match: 6. CDR3: CASSLGAGGGQPQHF. CDR3 sequence (DNA): TGCGCCAGCAGCTTGGGGGCAGGGGGCGGCCAGCCCCAGCATTTT.

This chain joins TRBV25-1 and TRBJ1-2; maybe TRBD1 (6 bases). The CDR3 is 16 residues long. Germline V lookup: CDR1 MGHDK, CDR2 SYGVNS. V lost 6 bases to trimming and J lost 4 bases, with 21 bases between them. The CDR3 nucleotides read TGTGCCAGCAGGTCACAAAAGGGGGACGGCCCCTATGGCTACACCTTC. Amino acid sequence: CASRSQKGDGPYGYTF.

This chain connects TRBV6-2 or TRBV6-3 to TRBJ1-2; perhaps TRBD1 as D (6 bases). The germline V gene encodes CDR1 MNHEY and CDR2 SVGEGT. Trimming took 6 bases from V and 8 from J, leaving 13 bases between them. The CDR3 extends over 12 amino acids. The CDR3 loop is CASSDNRDGYTF. CDR3 nucleotides: TGTGCCAGCAGCGACAACAGGGACGGCTACACCTTC.

V usage is TRBV9 and J usage is TRBJ1-4; D unclear. Germline loops: CDR1 SGDLS, CDR2 YYNGEE. The V and J ends lost 7 bases and 4 bases respectively, with 17 bases between them. The CDR3 loop spans 15 amino acids. CDR3 amino acids: CASSARAGYNEKLFF. The DNA for the CDR3 is TGTGCCAGCTCCGCGAGGGCCGGATATAATGAAAAACTGTTTTTT. The full variable domain, completed using reference TRBV9 and TRBJ1-4, is DSGVTQTPKHLITATGQRVTLRCSPRSGDLSVYWYQQSLDQGLQFLIQYYNGEERAKGNILERFSAQQFPDLHSELNLSSLELGDSALYFCASSARAGYNEKLFFGSGTQLSVL.